This T cell receptor beta chain comes out of a study of regulatory T cells in long-lasting Graves disease. General study findings and limits: Persistent cases favored TRBV28, TRBJ1-2 and TRBJ2-5.

This CDR3 is 14 amino acids long. The V and J ends lost 5 bases and 1 base, in that order; junction bases with no gene match: 4. Library construction for TCR beta used iRepertoire HTBI primers and Arm-PCR of CDR3 regions. Using its own MiXCR run on the multiplex PCR reads, TCRdb lists one record per CDR3 protein. The sample yields some 330,000 distinct CDR3 sequences, 23% seen once. Time point: persistent/refractory GD, antithyroid drugs over 5 years with positive TRAb. PBMC-derived RNA was used for the TCR library. This clonotype was picked up many times. As yet, its antigen is unknown. This specimen consisted of peripheral blood mononuclear cells (PBMCs), obtained when the disease was refractory, from a patient treated with antithyroid drugs. The chain links TRBV12-3 or TRBV12-4 to TRBJ1-1; 7 bases are shared with TRBD1. The sequence was collected from a woman aged 35 to 49 with Graves disease. The CDR3 region has the DNA TGTGCCAGCAGTCTGACAGGGCAGAACACTGAAGCTTTCTTT. It yields the protein CASSLTGQNTEAFF.